This record looks at one T cell receptor beta chain sequence and its context. This record belongs to a study of T cell changes during pregnancy in multiple sclerosis. The CDR3 has 13 residues. From germline, CDR1 is SGHDT and CDR2 YYEEEE. The V and J ends lost 4 bases and 2 bases respectively, with 9 bases between them. Method: immunoSEQ multiplex PCR; TCRdb's copy keeps in-frame clones and lacks some. Seen here are 40,000 to 50,000 clones, about 88% observed once, and the top ten hold roughly 1.1%. The clonotype originates from a female donor with multiple sclerosis, enrolled in a pregnancy study. V and J are TRBV5-6 and TRBJ2-5; possibly TRBD1 for D (6 bases). This specimen was CD4+ T cells from peripheral blood mononuclear cells, taken in the first trimester of pregnancy. CDR3 coding DNA: TGTGCCAGCAGCCAGGGGCGGCAAGAGACCCAGTACTTC. It translates to CASSQGRQETQYF.